These 11 T cell receptor beta chains came from one sample sequenced in a study of T-cell memory formation after mild COVID-19. TCRdb reprocessed the 5' RACE reads via MiXCR and lists one record per CDR3 protein. The repertoire holds 4,000 to 5,000 distinct CDR3 sequences, roughly 44% seen once, with roughly 2.5% in the top ten. The sequenced material came from PBMCs or a T cell subset sorted from them (not recorded which). The source of these receptors is an adult who had mild COVID-19 (a few samples of this study predate the infection). Cell type and time point are not known.

The chain employs TRBV5-1 and TRBJ1-1, with 10 nucleotides matching TRBD1. From germline, CDR1 is SGHRS and CDR2 YFSETQ. V shed 4 bases and J 1 base; nucleotides not matched to a gene: 10. The CDR3 length is 17 residues. The CDR3 nucleotides read TGCGCCAGCAGCGCGTCGACAGGGGGCGCAAGGAACACTGAAGCTTTCTTT. It encodes CASSASTGGARNTEAFF. Filled out from reference TRBV5-1 and TRBJ1-1, the complete variable domain reads KAGVTQTPRYLIKTRGQQVTLSCSPISGHRSVSWYQQTPGQGLQFLFEYFSETQRNKGNFPGRFSGRQFSNSRSEMNVSTLELGDSALYLCASSASTGGARNTEAFFGQGTRLTVV.

By proportion, this clonotype is medium-sized (0.01 to 0.1%). The chain carries TRBV5-4 and TRBJ2-5, with a possible D match to TRBD1 (6 bases). The germline gives CDR1 SGHNT, CDR2 YYREEE (reference sequence). V lost 4 bases, J lost 2 bases, and 12 bases lay in between. The CDR3 spans 14 residues. The CDR3 nucleotides are TGTGCCAGCAGCCACGTTACAGGGCAAGAGACCCAGTACTTC. Protein sequence: CASSHVTGQETQYF.

By sample fraction, this clonotype is medium-sized. The J gene is TRBJ2-3, the V gene TRBV3-1; the D gene is possibly TRBD1 (9 bases). Germline CDR1 reads LGHDT; CDR2 reads YNNKEL (reference sequence). CDR3 size: 22 residues. Trimming removed 2 bases from V and 2 bases from J, with 32 bases in between. CDR3 protein: CASSQLTWEGQGLAGSTDTQYF. DNA of the CDR3: TGTGCCAGCAGCCAACTAACTTGGGAGGGACAGGGCTTAGCGGGGTCCACAGATACGCAGTATTTT.

By share, this clonotype counts as medium-sized. The chain couples TRBV20-1 to TRBJ2-2; D might be TRBD2 (5 bases). From germline, CDR1 is DFQATT and CDR2 SNEGSKA (reference sequence). There are 14 residues in the CDR3. Trimming pared 5 bases from V and 1 base from J, leaving 11 bases between. The CDR3 spells CSALRSGNTGELFF. The CDR3 DNA sequence: TGCAGTGCTCTCAGGAGCGGGAACACCGGGGAGCTGTTTTTT.

The chain links TRBV20-1 to TRBJ1-1, with D perhaps matching TRBD1 (5 bases). Germline CDR1 DFQATT, CDR2 SNEGSKA (reference sequence). CDR3 length: 14 amino acids. With 4 bases removed from V and 1 base from J, the gap between germline ends came to 13 bases. CDR3 loop: CSATPGKGNTEAFF. In DNA, the CDR3 is TGCAGTGCTACCCCAGGGAAAGGGAACACTGAAGCTTTCTTT.

The V call is TRBV7-8, the J call TRBJ2-3; 14 bases agree with TRBD2. The junction had 2 bases not matched to a gene; V was cut back by 5 bases and J by 4 bases. Germline V gives CDR1 SGHVS, CDR2 FQNEAQ. The CDR3 extends over 15 amino acids. The CDR3 protein is CASSQTSGRADTQYF. CDR3 DNA: TGTGCCAGCAGCCAGACTAGCGGGAGGGCAGATACGCAGTATTTT.

By sample share, this clonotype is medium-sized. The gene calls are TRBV6-6 and TRBJ2-5; possible D gene TRBD1, 6 bases. The CDR3 runs to 12 residues. V was clipped by 6 bases and J by 4 bases, with 9 bases between them. Per germline, CDR1 MNHNY and CDR2 SVGAGI (reference sequence). As DNA, the CDR3 is TGTGCCAGCAGCAGAGGGGGAGAGACCCAGTACTTC. It yields the protein CASSRGGETQYF.

This clonotype is classed as medium-sized. The rearrangement joins TRBV7-9 to TRBJ2-5; D is undetermined. Germline CDR1 SEHNR, CDR2 FQNEAQ (reference sequence). This CDR3 has 11 amino acids. V gave up 11 bases and J gave up 5 bases, with 12 bases separating them. CDR3 sequence (DNA): TGTGCCGCCCTTACCGAGGAGACCCAGTACTTC. Translating gives CAALTEETQYF. Looking up the rest from reference TRBV7-9 and TRBJ2-5 gives the full variable domain: DTGVSQNPRHKITKRGQNVTFRCDPISEHNRLYWYRQTLGQGPEFLTYFQNEAQLEKSRLLSDRFSAERPKGSFSTLEIQRTEQGDSAMYLCAALTEETQYFGPGTRLLVL.

The chain uses TRBV9 and TRBJ1-2; D is unresolved. V gave up 0 bases and J gave up 3 bases, with 12 bases separating them. CDR1 and CDR2 from the germline V gene are SGDLS and YYNGEE. The CDR3 consists of 15 residues. The CDR3 DNA is TGTGCCAGCAGCGTAGCCCCGGGAGACTACTATGGCTACACCTTC. Amino acid sequence: CASSVAPGDYYGYTF.

By sample fraction, this clonotype is medium-sized. The rearrangement joins TRBV28 to TRBJ1-1, with a tentative D call TRBD1 (5 bases). Germline V CDR1 and CDR2: MDHEN, SYDVKM. CDR3 length equals 12 residues. The germline V and J ends were trimmed by 4 bases and 4 bases, with 7 bases remaining between them. The CDR3 sequence is CASSSQGTEAFF. The CDR3 DNA reads as TGTGCCAGCAGTTCCCAGGGCACTGAAGCTTTCTTT.

This clonotype has a single count. This chain uses TRBV2 with TRBJ2-1; D ambiguous. Germline CDR1 SNHLY, CDR2 FYNNEI. This CDR3 spans 11 amino acids. Trimming removed 8 bases at V and 7 bases at J, with 9 bases between. In DNA, the CDR3 is TGTGCCAGCCAGTTCGGGAATGAGCAGTTCTTC. Protein: CASQFGNEQFF.